This TCR beta chain was captured in a study of T cell changes during pregnancy in multiple sclerosis. CDR1 and CDR2 (germline): MNHEY, SVGAGI. The CDR3 spans 14 residues. Trimming cost V 7 bases and J 2 bases, with 13 bases left between them. Sequenced by immunoSEQ multiplex PCR; TCRdb stores in-frame clones only, minus some. The table lists about 70,000 clones, 92% of them singletons. The specimen was CD4+ T cells from peripheral blood mononuclear cells, collected after pregnancy. V is TRBV6-5 and J is TRBJ2-3, with a possible D match to TRBD2 (6 bases). The sequence was obtained from a female donor with multiple sclerosis, enrolled in a pregnancy study. This CDR3 is CASTRGLFTDTQYF. The CDR3 bases are TGTGCCAGCACCCGGGGACTCTTCACAGATACGCAGTATTTT.